These 18 T cell receptor beta chains were all obtained from the same sample, sequenced in a study of cytomegalovirus exposure and HLA in healthy donors. Researchers ran the PCR with 60 Vbeta and 13 Jbeta primers. Sequenced by immunoSEQ multiplex PCR; TCRdb stores in-frame clones only, minus some. The profile shows 150,000 to 200,000 clones, 70% to 80% of them singletons. Specimen: PBMCs. The receptors come from a girl between 10 and 17 years old in good health and CMV-seropositive.

This chain links TRBV7-2 with TRBJ2-5; the D gene is possibly TRBD2 (6 bases). In germline, CDR1 is SGHTA, CDR2 FQGNSA. Trimming took off 2 bases at V and 1 base at J, with 17 bases between the two ends. CDR3 length: 17 residues. The CDR3 reads CASSLRRWRTTQETQYF. The CDR3 DNA reads TGTGCCAGCAGCTTAAGACGGTGGAGGACTACCCAAGAGACCCAGTACTTC.

J is TRBJ1-1 and V is TRBV7-2; no clear D. The germline gives CDR1 SGHTA, CDR2 FQGNSA. Trimming stripped 1 base from V and 2 bases from J, with 11 bases between. The length of the CDR3 is 15 residues. Written as DNA, the CDR3 is TGTGCCAGCAGCTTAGATAGGCGGGTAAACACTGAAGCTTTCTTT. It translates to CASSLDRRVNTEAFF.

The chain joins TRBV5-8 to TRBJ2-2; 7 bases map to TRBD2. The CDR3 has 14 amino acids. In germline, CDR1 is SGHTS, CDR2 YDEGEE. V was pared by 3 bases and J by 5 bases, with 4 bases of the junction left unmatched. CDR3: CASSSRGGTGELFF. The CDR3, as DNA: TGTGCCAGCAGCTCGCGCGGGGGTACCGGGGAGCTGTTTTTT.

The V gene is TRBV28, the J gene TRBJ1-1, with 10 bases matching TRBD1. The CDR3 is 14 residues long. From germline, CDR1 is MDHEN and CDR2 SYDVKM. Trimming at V came to 5 bases and at J to 4 bases, leaving 4 bases not matched to a gene. The DNA of the CDR3 is TGTGCCAGCAGTCTTGGGGACAGGGGCACTGAAGCTTTCTTT. It specifies CASSLGDRGTEAFF. The complete variable domain, with remaining parts taken from reference TRBV28 and TRBJ1-1, reads DVKVTQSSRYLVKRTGEKVFLECVQDMDHENMFWYRQDPGLGLRLIYFSYDVKMKEKGDIPEGYSVSREKKERFSLILESASTNQTSMYLCASSLGDRGTEAFFGQGTRLTVV.

The chain combines TRBV5-4 with TRBJ2-1; 10 nucleotides line up with TRBD2. V trimming: 4 bases; J trimming: 6 bases; junction bases outside the gene matches: 4. The CDR3 spans 14 residues. In germline, CDR1 is SGHNT, CDR2 YYREEE (reference sequence). The CDR3: CASSQRGGSNEQFF. The CDR3 region has the DNA TGTGCCAGCAGCCAGCGGGGGGGCTCCAATGAGCAGTTCTTC.

This chain joins TRBV6-6 and TRBJ2-7; TRBD1 aligns across 7 bases. The CDR3 sequence is 12 residues long. V trimming: 10 bases; J trimming: 4 bases; junction bases outside the gene matches: 7. Germline values: CDR1 MNHNY, CDR2 SVGAGI (reference sequence). In DNA form, the CDR3 reads TGTGCCACCGAGGGGGCCGGTTACGAGCAGTACTTC. This codes for CATEGAGYEQYF.

This chain links TRBV6-5 with TRBJ2-3; 8 bases map to TRBD2. Germline V gives CDR1 MNHEY, CDR2 SVGAGI. This CDR3 has 13 amino acids. The ends lost 10 bases at V and 4 bases at J; junction bases unmatched: 7. The CDR3 loop is CATRGGRADTQYF. The CDR3 DNA reads as TGTGCCACACGGGGGGGCCGGGCAGATACGCAGTATTTT.

In this sample, this clone turned up once. The gene calls are TRBV4-3 and TRBJ1-2; no reliable D call. Germline-derived CDR1 and CDR2 are LGHNA and YSLEER. This CDR3 region has 15 residues. V was shortened by 1 base and J by 7 bases, with 16 bases between the two germline ends. CDR3 in amino acids: CASSQASESRGGYTF. The CDR3 DNA sequence: TGCGCCAGCAGCCAAGCTTCTGAGAGTCGGGGTGGCTACACCTTC.

This clone has a single count. The chain links TRBV5-1 to TRBJ2-7, with D possibly being TRBD2 (5 bases). V was cut by 5 bases and J by 0 bases, with 9 bases left in between. The CDR3 spans 13 residues. Per the germline V gene, CDR1 is SGHRS and CDR2 is YFSETQ. CDR3 sequence: CASSTGDSYEQYF. CDR3 coding DNA: TGCGCCAGCAGTACCGGGGACTCCTACGAGCAGTACTTC. Variable domain in full (rest from reference TRBV5-1 and TRBJ2-7): KAGVTQTPRYLIKTRGQQVTLSCSPISGHRSVSWYQQTPGQGLQFLFEYFSETQRNKGNFPGRFSGRQFSNSRSEMNVSTLELGDSALYLCASSTGDSYEQYFGPGTRLTVT.

CDR3 coding DNA: TGCGCCAGCAGGGCGGGGAGGGAGACCCAGTACTTC. Its translation is CASRAGRETQYF. This rearrangement joins TRBV10-2 to TRBJ2-5; tentative D call: TRBD2 (6 bases). In germline, CDR1 is WSHSY, CDR2 SAAADI. CDR3 length: 12 residues. Trimming cost V 6 bases and J 5 bases, with 10 bases left between them.

The CDR3 region is CASTPLGGVRTNYGYTF. The CDR3 nucleotides read TGTGCCAGCACCCCACTGGGAGGGGTCCGCACTAACTATGGCTACACCTTC. The chain is built from TRBV11-2 and TRBJ1-2; TRBD1 is a possible D gene (5 bases). This CDR3 region has 17 residues. Germline CDR1 is SGHAT and CDR2 is FQNNGV. With 7 bases removed from V and 0 bases from J, the gap between germline ends came to 21 bases.

V gene TRBV6-1 combines with J gene TRBJ1-2; a weak D match, TRBD1 (6 bases). The CDR3 runs to 16 residues. The germline V gene has CDR1 MNHNS and CDR2 SASEGT. Trimming shortened V by 4 bases and J by 0 bases, and 15 bases separated the two germline ends. The CDR3 here is CASSGGQLQANYGYTF. DNA of the CDR3: TGTGCCAGCAGTGGCGGACAGCTACAAGCTAACTATGGCTACACCTTC.

The chain employs TRBV6-5 and TRBJ2-3; TRBD1 aligns across 7 bases. This CDR3 is built from 16 residues. Unmatched junction bases numbered 3, after V lost 0 bases and J lost 0 bases. Germline CDR1 MNHEY, CDR2 SVGAGI. This CDR3 is CASSYSPGQSTDTQYF. The CDR3 DNA reads as TGTGCCAGCAGTTACTCTCCGGGACAGAGCACAGATACGCAGTATTTT.

This clone was seen more than once but under ten times. The rearrangement links TRBV5-1 to TRBJ2-3; TRBD1 is a possible D gene (5 bases). CDR1 and CDR2 from the germline V gene are SGHRS and YFSETQ. This CDR3 spans 14 amino acids. V lost 4 bases and J lost 4, with 13 bases in between. In DNA, the CDR3 is TGCGCCAGCAGCAGAACCTCAGGGTCAGATACGCAGTATTTT. It translates to CASSRTSGSDTQYF.

V and J are TRBV4-3 and TRBJ2-2, with D perhaps TRBD1 (6 bases). Germline V gives CDR1 LGHNA, CDR2 YSLEER. Trimming left V 1 base short and J 4 bases short, with 10 bases between. The CDR3 contains 15 residues. In DNA, the CDR3 is TGCGCCAGCAGCCAAGCAGGGGCCGGCACCGGGGAGCTGTTTTTT. It translates to CASSQAGAGTGELFF.

The V and J genes are TRBV5-6 and TRBJ1-6; tentative D call: TRBD1 (5 bases). Germline-derived CDR1 and CDR2 are SGHDT and YYEEEE. The CDR3 extends over 18 amino acids. V shed 0 bases and J shed 8 bases, with 21 bases lying between them. The CDR3 DNA follows: TGTGCCAGCAGCTTGGCCTGGGGGGTTGGGGTTCAGGATTCACCCCTCCACTTT. Protein product: CASSLAWGVGVQDSPLHF.

This clone has more than one count but fewer than ten. The chain uses TRBV5-8 and TRBJ1-2; 12 bases are shared with TRBD1. V lost 2 bases, J lost 3 bases, and 8 bases stayed unmatched. The germline gives CDR1 SGHTS, CDR2 YDEGEE. The CDR3 length is 17 residues. The CDR3 reads CASSLGTGGRLDYGYTF. The CDR3 region has the DNA TGTGCCAGCAGCTTAGGGACAGGGGGCAGATTGGACTATGGCTACACCTTC.

The V gene is TRBV27, the J gene TRBJ2-2; TRBD1 aligns across 12 bases. V gave up 0 bases and J gave up 4 bases; unmatched junction bases: 3. The CDR3 is 17 amino acids. CDR1 MNHEY and CDR2 SMNVEV come from the germline V gene (reference sequence). CDR3 amino acids: CASSLSWGQGATGELFF. The CDR3 DNA reads TGTGCCAGCAGTTTATCTTGGGGACAGGGGGCCACCGGGGAGCTGTTTTTT.